Sequencing of this T cell receptor beta chain was carried out in a study of beta chain features in type 1 diabetes. Points from the study as a whole: For patients, the naive, central memory and Treg TCRB repertoires appeared more alike than for healthy donors.

Germline V gives CDR1 SGDLS, CDR2 YYNGEE. V was clipped by 2 bases and J by 0 bases, with 18 bases between them. CDR3 size: 18 residues. Worth noting for this clone: Its specificity is unknown.

Investigators reverse transcribed all isolated RNA, so they sequenced expressed TCRB transcripts. TCRdb keeps only in-frame clones here, not all; method: immunoSEQ multiplex PCR. Of about 320,000 clones listed, around 15% are singletons. This clonotype was obtained from a man aged 30-40 years in good health. The chain is built from TRBV9 and TRBJ2-4; D is possibly TRBD1 or TRBD2 (6 bases each). Sequenced material: central memory CD4+ T cells from blood. The CDR3 spells CASSVGLQGTIAKNIQYF. CDR3 DNA: TGTGCCAGCAGCGTCGGACTACAGGGCACAATAGCCAAAAACATTCAGTACTTC.